These 30 T cell receptor beta chains share one sample of origin, sequenced in a study of read filtering for tumor transcriptome and immune sequencing. This library used roughly 400 ng RNA and molecular barcoded adaptors spanning alpha/delta and beta/gamma chains. In TCRdb, the reads were re-called with MiXCR into one record per CDR3 protein. The top ten clones hold less than 45% of a sample with roughly 41,000 distinct CDR3 sequences, approximately 14% of them seen once. Sample: a population of CD138-negative cells sorted from bone marrow. These receptor sequences come from a donor at least 40 years old with multiple myeloma.

This clonotype was detected many times. The chain combines TRBV6-5 with TRBJ1-4, with D maybe TRBD1 (5 bases). The ends were cut back, 0 bases at V and 8 bases at J, with 7 bases in the middle. This CDR3 is built from 13 residues. Germline assignment: CDR1 MNHEY and CDR2 SVGAGI. CDR3 sequence reads: CASSYSGGEKLFF. CDR3 in DNA: TGTGCCAGCAGTTACTCTGGGGGGGAAAAACTGTTTTTT.

For this clonotype: A read error may be the cause here, since a much bigger clone is one base away. The V and J genes are TRBV7-3 and TRBJ1-1, with TRBD1 as a possible D gene (5 bases). The germline V gene has CDR1 SGHTA and CDR2 FQGTGA. The CDR3 contains 18 residues. CDR3 in amino acids: CAGSLGAPTPPDGTEAFF. The CDR3 DNA is TGTGCCGGCAGCTTAGGGGCGCCCACTCCCCCCGATGGGACTGAAGCTTTCTTT.

The rearrangement links TRBV7-8 to TRBJ2-2; TRBD2 matches at 7 bases. Per the germline V gene, CDR1 is SGHVS and CDR2 is FQNEAQ. The CDR3 is 15 residues long. J was trimmed by 0 bases and V by 4 bases; bases with no gene match: 2. CDR3 sequence (DNA): TGTGCCAGCAGCTGGGCGGGAGCGAACACCGGGGAGCTGTTTTTT. Its translation is CASSWAGANTGELFF. Using reference TRBV7-8 and TRBJ2-2 for the parts outside the CDR3, the full variable domain is GAGVSQSPRYKVAKRGQDVALRCDPISGHVSLFWYQQALGQGPEFLTYFQNEAQLDKSGLPSDRFFAERPEGSVSTLKIQRTQQEDSAVYLCASSWAGANTGELFFGEGSRLTVL.

At least ten counts were recorded for this clonotype. This chain links TRBV7-9 with TRBJ2-5; no definite D call. CDR1 and CDR2 (germline): SEHNR, FQNEAQ (reference sequence). The CDR3 runs to 14 residues. Trimming cost V 1 base and J 0 bases, with 6 bases left between them. CDR3: CASSLGQDQETQYF. CDR3 bases: TGTGCCAGCAGCTTAGGGCAGGACCAAGAGACCCAGTACTTC.

Turning to this clonotype: The final CDR3 position lacks the conserved phenylalanine or tryptophan, pointing to a likely read error. No DNA is shown, since the ends of the CDR3 on it are uncertain; the CDR3 is the one TCRdb lists. V gene TRBV9 combines with J gene TRBJ2-1; the table's D gene call, TRBD1, was not cross checked with the DNA. The CDR3 numbers 15 amino acids, ends counted. The germline gives CDR1 SGDLS, CDR2 YYNGEE. The CDR3 loop reads CASSVGTGNYNEQVY.

This clonotype was detected many times. V and J are TRBV6-5 and TRBJ2-2; 9 nucleotides agree with TRBD2. The ends lost 2 bases at V and 6 bases at J; junction bases unmatched: 10. CDR3 length: 17 residues. CDR1 is MNHEY, CDR2 SVGAGI, per germline. CDR3: CASSYGSLAGISGELFF. The CDR3 region has the DNA TGTGCCAGCAGTTACGGTTCGCTAGCGGGAATTTCCGGGGAGCTGTTTTTT.

The rearrangement uses TRBV2 and TRBJ2-3; tentative D call: TRBD1 (5 bases). This CDR3 is 13 amino acids long. Germline V gene data show CDR1 as SNHLY and CDR2 as FYNNEI. The V end lost 2 bases, the J end lost 6 bases, and 9 bases lay between the germline ends. CDR3 protein: CASSETAGDTQYF. The CDR3 DNA is TGTGCCAGCAGTGAAACGGCAGGGGATACGCAGTATTTT.

By frequency in the sample, this clonotype is medium-sized. The chain joins TRBV30 to TRBJ2-1, with D unclear. Per the germline V gene, CDR1 is GTSNPN and CDR2 is SVGIG (reference sequence). Trimming took 5 bases from V and 7 from J, leaving 9 bases between them. This CDR3 region has 11 residues. CDR3 in DNA: TGTGCCTGGGAGTATGGGAATGAGCAGTTCTTC. Its translation: CAWEYGNEQFF.

This clonotype has a handful of counts. This sequence joins TRBV29-1 and TRBJ2-5; D gene ambiguous. This CDR3 has 16 residues. V lost 0 bases and J lost 4, with 18 bases in between. Germline lookup yields CDR1 SQVTM and CDR2 ANQGSEA. The CDR3 loop is CSVEDRATWVGETQYF. For the CDR3, the DNA is TGCAGCGTTGAAGATCGGGCGACCTGGGTTGGAGAGACCCAGTACTTC. The whole variable domain, filled in from reference TRBV29-1 and TRBJ2-5, reads SAVISQKPSRDICQRGTSLTIQCQVDSQVTMMFWYRQQPGQSLTLIATANQGSEATYESGFVIDKFPISRPNLTFSTLTVSNMSPEDSSIYLCSVEDRATWVGETQYFGPGTRLLVL.

V gene TRBV2 combines with J gene TRBJ2-5; D possibly matches TRBD1 or TRBD2 (5 bases each). CDR1 is SNHLY and CDR2 is FYNNEI in the germline V gene. The V end was cut by 6 bases, the J end by 5 bases, with 16 bases between. The CDR3 contains 14 residues. The CDR3 DNA reads as TGTGCCAGCAGCGGGACCCCGTTGCGGGAGACCCAGTACTTC. Its translation is CASSGTPLRETQYF.

This clonotype was counted ten times or more. This chain connects TRBV4-3 to TRBJ2-3; D gene ambiguous. CDR1 is LGHNA and CDR2 is YSLEER in the germline V gene. The CDR3 runs 14 residues. The V end was cut by 0 bases, the J end by 8 bases, with 12 bases between. The CDR3 here is CASSQDGGWGTQYF. The CDR3 DNA is TGCGCCAGCAGCCAAGATGGTGGTTGGGGTACGCAGTATTTT.

This clonotype was seen repeatedly, ten times or more. The chain combines TRBV28 with TRBJ2-5, with TRBD1 identical over 8 bases. The CDR3 runs 16 residues. V was pared by 6 bases and J by 1 base, with 10 bases of the junction left unmatched. Germline CDR1 reads MDHEN; CDR2 reads SYDVKM. The DNA of the CDR3 is TGTGCCAGCAGCTCCCCAGGCGGACAGGGCCAAGAGACCCAGTACTTC. It translates to CASSSPGGQGQETQYF.

This clonotype was detected ten times or more. The CDR3 nucleotides read TGCGCCAGCAGACACGACTACAATGAGCAGTTCTTC. It is translated as CASRHDYNEQFF. This rearrangement joins TRBV5-1 to TRBJ2-1; no clear D. V was pared by 5 bases and J by 3 bases, with 6 bases between. The V gene's germline CDR1 is SGHRS and CDR2 YFSETQ. CDR3 length: 12 residues.

This clonotype was recorded many times. The chain joins TRBV11-2 to TRBJ2-7; 10 bases line up with TRBD2. The V gene end was trimmed by 0 bases and the J gene end by 7 bases; junction bases not matched to a gene: 12. The CDR3 spans 17 residues. Germline CDR1 is SGHAT and CDR2 is FQNNGV. In DNA form, the CDR3 reads TGTGCCAGCAGCTTAGATGGTTTGGCTAGCGGGAGTAGGGAGCAGTACTTC. Amino acids: CASSLDGLASGSREQYF.

This clonotype was recorded at least ten times. The gene calls are TRBV5-1 and TRBJ2-6; D is ambiguous. The CDR3 is 14 residues long. Germline V gene data show CDR1 as SGHRS and CDR2 as YFSETQ. Trimming removed 3 bases at V and 2 bases at J, with 6 bases between. The CDR3 region is CASSSGAGANVLTF. DNA for the CDR3: TGCGCCAGCAGCTCAGGAGCTGGGGCCAACGTCCTGACTTTC.

This clonotype has a count of ten or more. The V and J genes are TRBV20-1 and TRBJ2-7; TRBD2 might be the D (7 bases). CDR3 length: 12 amino acids. In germline, CDR1 is DFQATT, CDR2 SNEGSKA (reference sequence). Trimming took off 6 bases at V and 6 bases at J, with 15 bases between the two ends. The CDR3 spells CSARRGGFEQYF. The CDR3 DNA reads TGCAGTGCCAGAAGGGGGGGGTTCGAGCAGTACTTC.

There are many counts of this clonotype. The chain uses TRBV20-1 and TRBJ2-1, with 10 bases lining up with TRBD1. The germline gives CDR1 DFQATT, CDR2 SNEGSKA (reference sequence). This CDR3 spans 14 amino acids. V was clipped by 5 bases and J by 9 bases; unmatched bases: 10. CDR3 in DNA: TGCAGTGCTGTCCGGGACAGGGGTCGTTTTGAGCAGTTCTTC. It codes for CSAVRDRGRFEQFF.

V gene TRBV7-6 combines with J gene TRBJ2-1; the match to TRBD2 covers 7 bases. Losses at the gene ends were 5 bases for V and 4 bases for J; bases not matched to a gene: 11. This CDR3 region has 16 residues. Germline CDR1 SGHVS, CDR2 FNYEAQ. This CDR3 is CASSAEAAGVYNEQFF. The CDR3, as DNA: TGTGCCAGCAGCGCCGAGGCGGCGGGAGTTTACAATGAGCAGTTCTTC.

About this clonotype itself: This may stem from a read error, because a much larger clone lies one nucleotide away. V usage is TRBV6-2 or TRBV6-3 and J usage is TRBJ2-7; D unclear. Germline loops: CDR1 MNHEY, CDR2 SVGEGT. The length of the CDR3 is 12 residues. V was cut by 2 bases and J by 2 bases, with 4 bases left in between. CDR3 protein: CASSYEAYEQYF. CDR3 DNA: TGTGCCAGCAGTTACGAGGCCTACGAGCAGTACTTC.

This clonotype showed up many times. The chain couples TRBV29-1 to TRBJ1-1, with a weak D call TRBD1 (6 bases). Trimming cost V 7 bases and J 2 bases, with 11 bases left between them. The CDR3 contains 12 residues. Germline lookup yields CDR1 SQVTM and CDR2 ANQGSEA. The CDR3 DNA sequence: TGCAGCGCCAGGACAGCCAACACTGAAGCTTTCTTT. This sequence encodes CSARTANTEAFF.

In its sample, this clonotype ranks as medium-sized (0.01 to 0.1%). V gene TRBV28 combines with J gene TRBJ2-7; no clear D gene. CDR3 length: 12 residues. Trimming stripped 4 bases from V and 6 bases from J, with 10 bases between. In germline, CDR1 is MDHEN, CDR2 SYDVKM. The CDR3, as DNA: TGTGCCAGCAGTTCAGACACCTCCGAGCAGTACTTC. It specifies CASSSDTSEQYF.

The V and J genes are TRBV9 and TRBJ2-5, with unresolved D. Trimming removed 4 bases at V and 5 bases at J, with 12 bases between. The germline V gene encodes CDR1 SGDLS and CDR2 YYNGEE. The CDR3 runs to 13 residues. The CDR3 nucleotides read TGTGCCAGCAGCTTCAGTCCGTCGGAGACCCAGTACTTC. It translates to CASSFSPSETQYF.

The chain recombines TRBV6-6 with TRBJ1-5; 7 nucleotides match TRBD1. The ends lost 0 bases at V and 1 base at J; junction bases unmatched: 3. The CDR3 sequence is 16 residues long. Germline V gene lookup returns CDR1 MNHNY and CDR2 SVGAGI (reference sequence). The CDR3 protein is CASSYSGRGSNQPQHF. The CDR3 DNA follows: TGTGCCAGCAGTTACTCCGGCAGGGGGAGCAATCAGCCCCAGCATTTT.

This clonotype is medium-sized (0.01 to 0.1%) within its sample. The rearrangement links TRBV20-1 to TRBJ2-7, with a tentative D call TRBD2 (6 bases). This CDR3 comprises 15 residues. CDR1 and CDR2 from the germline V gene are DFQATT and SNEGSKA (reference sequence). Trimming left V 1 base short and J 1 base short, with 14 bases between. DNA of the CDR3: TGCAGTGCTAGAGTAGTTGGGGGGTCGTCCTACGAGCAGTACTTC. This codes for CSARVVGGSSYEQYF.

Comment on this clonotype: A read error is possible here, since a much larger clone lies one base away. V usage is TRBV27 and J usage is TRBJ2-7; TRBD2 might be the D (6 bases). The germline V gene has CDR1 MNHEY and CDR2 SMNVEV (reference sequence). V lost 4 bases to trimming and J lost 4 bases, with 17 bases between them. CDR3 length: 15 amino acids. CDR3 residues: CASSSGTGRGYEQYF. The CDR3 nucleotides are TGTGCCAGCAGTTCCGGGACTGGGAGAGGGTACGAGCAGTACTTC.

The table lists this clonotype with many counts. DNA for the CDR3: TGCAGTGCTAGAGATTACAAGACGGGCAACTACGAGCAGTACTTC. Translating it yields CSARDYKTGNYEQYF. The rearrangement links TRBV20-1 to TRBJ2-7; D remains unclear. Trimming left V 0 bases short and J 3 bases short, with 15 bases between. The CDR3 loop spans 15 amino acids. Germline V gives CDR1 DFQATT, CDR2 SNEGSKA (reference sequence).

With respect to this clonotype: A clone one base away is much larger, so this may be a read error. The chain employs TRBV4-1 and TRBJ1-2, with D hard to call. Per germline, CDR1 MGHRA and CDR2 YSYEKL. The CDR3 covers 11 residues. The CDR3 protein is CASRGAYGYAF. CDR3 bases: TGCGCCAGCAGGGGAGCCTATGGCTACGCCTTC.

The chain is built from TRBV7-2 and TRBJ2-7; D is possibly TRBD2 (5 bases). CDR3 length: 15 amino acids. Germline V gives CDR1 SGHTA, CDR2 FQGNSA. V lost 3 bases and J lost 5, with 17 bases in between. For the CDR3, the DNA is TGTGCCAGCAGCTTTCCGGGGTCGGGGATTGACGAGCAGTACTTC. This translates into CASSFPGSGIDEQYF.

The gene calls are TRBV11-3 and TRBJ2-7, with 8 nucleotides matching TRBD2. This CDR3 has 15 residues. V was pared by 3 bases and J by 6 bases, with 10 bases of the junction left unmatched. CDR1 and CDR2 from the germline V gene are SGHNT and YENEEA. The DNA of the CDR3 is TGTGCCAGCAGCTTTCTGTCGGGAGGGCCCGGCGAGCAGTACTTC. Translated: CASSFLSGGPGEQYF.

This clonotype was seen at least ten times. This chain joins TRBV20-1 and TRBJ2-7; 11 nucleotides match TRBD2. The CDR3 is 15 amino acids. Germline CDR1 and CDR2: DFQATT and SNEGSKA (reference sequence). The ends lost 5 bases at V and 6 bases at J; junction bases unmatched: 12. The CDR3 is CSAPGTSGRTSEQYF. Written as DNA, the CDR3 is TGCAGTGCTCCCGGGACTAGCGGCCGGACGTCCGAGCAGTACTTC.